Each of the 24 T cell receptor beta chains below was sequenced from the same sample in a study of blood T cell repertoires in COVID-19. Measured with immunoSEQ multiplex PCR; TCRdb has only the in-frame clones, and not every one. This sample yields about 260,000 clones, of which over 70% are seen a single time; around 3.2% belongs to the top ten. Sequenced sample: PBMCs or T cells enriched from blood (not recorded which). These receptors originate from a woman in her forties who had been exposed to COVID-19.

The chain joins TRBV11-3 to TRBJ1-1; D gene uncertain. The germline V gene has CDR1 SGHNT and CDR2 YENEEA. The V and J ends lost 3 bases and 0 bases respectively, with 8 bases between them. The length of the CDR3 is 14 residues. The CDR3 DNA follows: TGTGCCAGCAGCTTCCCGGCGGTGAACACTGAAGCTTTCTTT. It encodes CASSFPAVNTEAFF.

The genes are TRBV6-6 and TRBJ1-1, with TRBD1 matching over 7 bases. The CDR3 covers 14 residues. Unmatched junction bases numbered 5, after V lost 6 bases and J lost 1 base. Germline lookup yields CDR1 MNHNY and CDR2 SVGAGI (reference sequence). The CDR3 nucleotides are TGTGCCAGCAGCCTCGACAGGGCGAACACTGAAGCTTTCTTT. It is translated as CASSLDRANTEAFF.

The chain employs TRBV11-3 and TRBJ2-2; 8 nucleotides agree with TRBD1. The trim removed 7 bases at V and 2 bases at J, leaving 3 bases unmatched. Germline loops: CDR1 SGHNT, CDR2 YENEEA. The CDR3 consists of 14 residues. In DNA form, the CDR3 reads TGTGCCAGCACAGGGGGCGAAAACACCGGGGAGCTGTTTTTT. Protein sequence: CASTGGENTGELFF.

This clone has only one observation. The chain has TRBV4-3 and TRBJ1-1, with D unclear. CDR1 is LGHNA and CDR2 is YSLEER in the germline V gene. V dropped 0 bases and J dropped 4 bases, with 15 bases sitting between them. The CDR3 has 16 amino acids. Here the CDR3 DNA reads TGCGCCAGCAGCCAAGAGGGCCTCCCGGGGATCACTGAAGCTTTCTTT. Translating it yields CASSQEGLPGITEAFF.

With regard to this clone: At the DNA level, this CDR3 is encoded by other sequences in the same sample as well. V usage is TRBV29-1 and J usage is TRBJ1-1, with D perhaps TRBD1 (6 bases). Deletions cut 1 base from V and 0 bases from J, with 9 bases between. This CDR3 spans 14 amino acids. Germline CDR1 SQVTM, CDR2 ANQGSEA. In nucleotides, the CDR3 is TGCAGCGTTGAAGTCCCAGGGGTGAACACTGAAGCTTTCTTT. Its translation: CSVEVPGVNTEAFF.

The chain joins TRBV5-4 to TRBJ1-4; 7 bases map to TRBD1. J was trimmed by 8 bases and V by 4 bases; bases with no gene match: 11. CDR1 and CDR2 from the germline V gene are SGHNT and YYREEE (reference sequence). The CDR3 consists of 15 residues. CDR3 coding DNA: TGTGCCAGCAGCCCCGGACAGGATCTAATCGAAAAACTGTTTTTT. This translates into CASSPGQDLIEKLFF. Combining the CDR3 with reference TRBV5-4 and TRBJ1-4 gives the whole variable domain ETGVTQSPTHLIKTRGQQVTLRCSSQSGHNTVSWYQQALGQGPQFIFQYYREEENGRGNFPPRFSGLQFPNYSSELNVNALELDDSALYLCASSPGQDLIEKLFFGSGTQLSVL.

V gene TRBV25-1 combines with J gene TRBJ1-4; TRBD1 matches at 10 bases. The CDR3 length is 13 residues. The V and J ends lost 10 bases and 4 bases, in that order; junction bases with no gene match: 3. Germline V gene lookup returns CDR1 MGHDK and CDR2 SYGVNS. This CDR3 is CATGTGDNEKLFF. The CDR3 coding sequence is TGTGCCACCGGGACAGGGGATAATGAAAAACTGTTTTTT.

This clone appeared once. The same CDR3 also results from other DNA sequences found in this sample. The chain combines TRBV27 with TRBJ2-1; 10 bases map to TRBD1. V lost 6 bases and J lost 7; bases outside the gene matches: 3. Germline CDR1 and CDR2: MNHEY and SMNVEV (reference sequence). The CDR3 is made up of 13 amino acids. CDR3 sequence: CASSRTGGNEQFF. CDR3 DNA sequence: TGTGCCAGCAGCCGGACAGGGGGGAATGAGCAGTTCTTC.

The chain combines TRBV9 with TRBJ1-1; TRBD1 aligns across 7 bases. CDR1 is SGDLS and CDR2 is YYNGEE in the germline V gene. J was trimmed by 1 base and V by 3 bases; bases with no gene match: 6. This CDR3 contains 15 residues. The CDR3 DNA reads TGTGCCAGCAGCGATCAGACAGGGAGGAACACTGAAGCTTTCTTT. Its translation: CASSDQTGRNTEAFF.

This rearrangement joins TRBV5-6 to TRBJ2-7; D is uncertain. Looked up from germline, CDR1 is SGHDT and CDR2 is YYEEEE. CDR3 length: 14 amino acids. Trimming cost V 1 base and J 2 bases, with 10 bases left between them. CDR3 protein: CASSLLHSTYEQYV. The CDR3 nucleotides read TGTGCCAGCAGCTTGTTGCACAGCACCTACGAGCAGTACGTC.

CDR3 nucleotide sequence: TGTGCCAGCAGCCAAGATTCCCCCACGGAGGAGCAGTACGTC. Amino acids: CASSQDSPTEEQYV. This rearrangement joins TRBV3-1 (or the pseudogene TRBV3-2) to TRBJ2-7, with D unclear. The germline V gene has CDR1 LGHDT and CDR2 YNNKEL (reference sequence). V was pared by 0 bases and J by 7 bases, with 13 bases between. The CDR3 runs to 14 residues.

V and J are TRBV19 and TRBJ2-5; 9 nucleotides line up with TRBD2. Per germline, CDR1 LNHDA and CDR2 SQIVND (reference sequence). After removal of 5 bases from V and 4 bases from J, the junction contained 8 bases not matched to a gene. The length of the CDR3 is 15 residues. This CDR3 reads CASSPKTSGGETQYF. Written as DNA, the CDR3 is TGTGCCAGTAGTCCGAAGACTAGCGGCGGAGAGACCCAGTACTTC.

This CDR3 is CASSLSYYEQYF. CDR3 DNA sequence: TGTGCCAGCAGCCTATCTTACTACGAGCAGTACTTC. V usage is TRBV3-1 (or the pseudogene TRBV3-2) and J usage is TRBJ2-7, with D uncertain. V gave up 4 bases and J gave up 3 bases, with 7 bases separating them. CDR1 is LGHDT and CDR2 is YNNKEL in the germline V gene (reference sequence). This CDR3 is 12 amino acids long.

This clone was picked up one time. V gene TRBV6-1 combines with J gene TRBJ2-3, with 9 bases aligning to TRBD2. With 0 bases clipped from V and 2 bases from J, the junction kept 6 bases outside the gene matches. Germline V gives CDR1 MNHNS, CDR2 SASEGT. This CDR3 has 17 residues. CDR3: CASSEARAGGVTDTQYF. The CDR3 DNA follows: TGTGCCAGCAGTGAAGCGAGGGCGGGGGGGGTCACAGATACGCAGTATTTT.

This clone was found once. The chain uses TRBV7-3 and TRBJ2-2; a possible D gene is TRBD1 (5 bases). In germline, CDR1 is SGHTA, CDR2 FQGTGA. Deletions cut 1 base from V and 5 bases from J, with 14 bases between. The CDR3 has 16 residues. The CDR3 sequence: CASSLRGLRDTGELFF. CDR3 DNA: TGTGCCAGCAGCTTAAGGGGCTTAAGGGATACCGGGGAGCTGTTTTTT.

The CDR3 protein is CASSRASGANVLTF. CDR3 sequence (DNA): TGTGCCAGCAGCCGGGCCTCTGGGGCCAACGTCCTGACTTTC. The chain combines TRBV14 with TRBJ2-6; D remains ambiguous. The V gene's germline CDR1 is SGHDN and CDR2 FVKESK. The CDR3 runs 14 residues. The ends were cut back, 4 bases at V and 0 bases at J, with 4 bases in the middle.

V gene TRBV19 combines with J gene TRBJ2-7; 13 bases are a match to TRBD2. CDR1 LNHDA and CDR2 SQIVND come from the germline V gene (reference sequence). There are 15 residues in the CDR3. V dropped 5 bases and J dropped 2; count of bases not matched to a gene: 3. In DNA form, the CDR3 reads TGTGCCAGTAGTGCACTAGCGGGGGGGCCCTACGAGCAGTACTTC. Its translation: CASSALAGGPYEQYF.

CDR3 coding DNA: TGTGCCAGCAGCCAAGATCGGGGGGCCAATGAGCAGTTCTTC. It yields the protein CASSQDRGANEQFF. J is TRBJ2-1 and V is TRBV14; the D gene is possibly TRBD2 (7 bases). CDR3 length equals 14 residues. Germline loops: CDR1 SGHDN, CDR2 FVKESK. V was cut by 0 bases and J by 6 bases, with 9 bases left in between. The full variable domain, completed using reference TRBV14 and TRBJ2-1, is EAGVTQFPSHSVIEKGQTVTLRCDPISGHDNLYWYRRVMGKEIKFLLHFVKESKQDESGMPNNRFLAERTGGTYSTLKVQPAELEDSGVYFCASSQDRGANEQFFGPGTRLTVL.

This clone has only one observation. V is TRBV29-1 and J is TRBJ2-6, with D maybe TRBD1 (6 bases). CDR1 is SQVTM and CDR2 is ANQGSEA in the germline V gene. Trimming stripped 5 bases from V and 0 bases from J, with 17 bases between. The CDR3 extends over 17 amino acids. CDR3 residues: CSVLDRGSSSGANVLTF. CDR3 coding DNA: TGCAGCGTTCTGGACAGAGGCTCCTCCTCTGGGGCCAACGTCCTGACTTTC.

The chain has TRBV5-4 and TRBJ1-3; D might be TRBD1 (6 bases). Germline V lookup: CDR1 SGHNT, CDR2 YYREEE (reference sequence). There are 16 residues in the CDR3. The V gene lost 0 bases and the J gene lost 2 bases, with 12 bases spanning the gap. The CDR3 protein is CASSLENRATGNTIYF. In DNA form, the CDR3 reads TGTGCCAGCAGCTTGGAAAACAGGGCCACTGGAAACACCATATATTTT.

The chain uses TRBV2 and TRBJ1-3, with D possibly being TRBD1 (5 bases). The CDR3 totals 16 residues. Germline CDR1 is SNHLY and CDR2 is FYNNEI. Trimming stripped 6 bases from V and 0 bases from J, with 15 bases between. The CDR3 nucleotides are TGTGCCAGCAGCCCGACAGTTCTTTCCTCTGGAAACACCATATATTTT. As protein: CASSPTVLSSGNTIYF.

The genes are TRBV6-4 and TRBJ2-1, with 11 bases matching TRBD2. This CDR3 spans 19 amino acids. In germline, CDR1 is MRHNA, CDR2 SNTAGT. V shed 6 bases, J shed 0 bases, and the junction held 13 bases outside the gene matches. This CDR3 reads CASRVLAGETKSSYNEQFF. CDR3 in DNA: TGTGCCAGCAGGGTACTAGCGGGAGAGACGAAGAGCTCCTACAATGAGCAGTTCTTC.

The chain recombines TRBV30 with TRBJ1-1, with D possibly TRBD1 on 5 matching bases. This CDR3 has 13 amino acids. V lost 4 bases and J lost 2, with 11 bases in between. Germline values: CDR1 GTSNPN, CDR2 SVGIG (reference sequence). CDR3 nucleotides: TGTGCCTGGACCGGGGGGACCAACACTGAAGCTTTCTTT. This gives the protein CAWTGGTNTEAFF.

V and J are TRBV19 and TRBJ1-2, with D hard to call. The germline V gene encodes CDR1 LNHDA and CDR2 SQIVND (reference sequence). This CDR3 is 15 amino acids long. V lost 3 bases to trimming and J lost 4 bases, with 15 bases between them. This CDR3 reads CASSIPGSDTYGYTF. CDR3 DNA: TGTGCCAGTAGTATCCCAGGAAGTGACACCTATGGCTACACCTTC.